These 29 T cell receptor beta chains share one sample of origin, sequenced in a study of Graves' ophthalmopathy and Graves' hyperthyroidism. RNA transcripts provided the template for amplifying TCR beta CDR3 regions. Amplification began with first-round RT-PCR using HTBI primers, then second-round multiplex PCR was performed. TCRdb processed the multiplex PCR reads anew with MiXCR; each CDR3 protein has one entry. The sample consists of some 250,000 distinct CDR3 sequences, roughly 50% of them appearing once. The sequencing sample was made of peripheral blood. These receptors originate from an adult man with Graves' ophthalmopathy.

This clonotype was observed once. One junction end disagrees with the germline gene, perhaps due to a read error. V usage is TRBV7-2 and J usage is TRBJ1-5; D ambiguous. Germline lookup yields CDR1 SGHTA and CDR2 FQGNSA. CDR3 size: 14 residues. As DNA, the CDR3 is TGTGCCACCAGCTTAGTCGAGGGCAATCAGCCCCAGCATTTT. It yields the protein CATSLVEGNQPQHF.

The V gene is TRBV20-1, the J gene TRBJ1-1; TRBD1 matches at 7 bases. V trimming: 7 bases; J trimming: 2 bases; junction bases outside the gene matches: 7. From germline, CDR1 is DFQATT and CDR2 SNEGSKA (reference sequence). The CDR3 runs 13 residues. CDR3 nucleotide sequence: TGCAGTGTTCCGGGACAGTTAAACACTGAAGCTTTCTTT. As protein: CSVPGQLNTEAFF.

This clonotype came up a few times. CDR3 sequence: CASSQAMGQDYGYTF. CDR3 nucleotides: TGTGCCAGCAGCCAAGCCATGGGGCAGGACTATGGCTACACCTTC. The V call is TRBV4-2, the J call TRBJ1-2; a possible D gene is TRBD1 (5 bases). Germline assignment: CDR1 LGHNA and CDR2 YNFKEQ. V lost 1 base and J 3 bases, leaving 12 bases between the germline ends. This CDR3 region has 15 residues.

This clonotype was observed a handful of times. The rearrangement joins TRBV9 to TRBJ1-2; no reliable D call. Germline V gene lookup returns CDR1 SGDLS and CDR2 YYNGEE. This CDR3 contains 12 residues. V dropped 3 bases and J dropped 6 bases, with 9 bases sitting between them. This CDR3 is CASSATGDGYTF. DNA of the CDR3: TGTGCCAGCAGCGCCACCGGGGATGGCTACACCTTC.

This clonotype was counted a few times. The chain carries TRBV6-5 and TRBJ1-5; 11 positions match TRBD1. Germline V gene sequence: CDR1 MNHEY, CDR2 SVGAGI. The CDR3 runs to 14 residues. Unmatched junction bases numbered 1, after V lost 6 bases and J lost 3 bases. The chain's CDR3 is CASRDRGHNQPQHF. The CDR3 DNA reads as TGTGCCAGCAGGGACAGGGGGCACAATCAGCCCCAGCATTTT.

The CDR3 nucleotides read TGTGCCAGCTCACCGGGACACACTAACACTGAAGCTTTCTTT. The encoded protein is CASSPGHTNTEAFF. The rearrangement links TRBV18 to TRBJ1-1; possible D gene TRBD1, 6 bases. The CDR3 length is 14 residues. Germline CDR1 reads KGHSH; CDR2 reads LQKENI. V gave up 3 bases and J gave up 2 bases, with 10 bases separating them.

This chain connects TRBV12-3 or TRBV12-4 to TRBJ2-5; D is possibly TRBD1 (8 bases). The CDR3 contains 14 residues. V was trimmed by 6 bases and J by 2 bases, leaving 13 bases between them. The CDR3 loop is CASRGGTGQETQYF. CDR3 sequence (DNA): TGTGCCAGCAGGGGGGGGACAGGTCAAGAGACCCAGTACTTC.

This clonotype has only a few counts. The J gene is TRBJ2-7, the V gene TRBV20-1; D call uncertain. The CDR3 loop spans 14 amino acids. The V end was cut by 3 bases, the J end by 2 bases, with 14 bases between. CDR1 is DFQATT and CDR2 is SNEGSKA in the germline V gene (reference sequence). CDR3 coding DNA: TGCAGTGCTAGCTCCAGAGGCGGAGCCTACGAGCAGTACTTC. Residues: CSASSRGGAYEQYF.

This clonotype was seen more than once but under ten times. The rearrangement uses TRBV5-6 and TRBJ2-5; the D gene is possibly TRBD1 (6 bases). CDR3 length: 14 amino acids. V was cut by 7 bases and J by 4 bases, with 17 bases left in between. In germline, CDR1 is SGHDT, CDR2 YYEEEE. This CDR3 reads CASREGQGIETQYF. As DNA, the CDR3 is TGTGCCAGCCGAGAGGGGCAGGGGATAGAGACCCAGTACTTC.

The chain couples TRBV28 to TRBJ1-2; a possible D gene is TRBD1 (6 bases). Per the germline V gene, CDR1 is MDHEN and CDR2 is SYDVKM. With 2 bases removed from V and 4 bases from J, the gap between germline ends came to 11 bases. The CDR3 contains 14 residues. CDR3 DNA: TGTGCCAGCAGTTTACCCGGACAGTTCTATGGCTACACCTTC. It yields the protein CASSLPGQFYGYTF.

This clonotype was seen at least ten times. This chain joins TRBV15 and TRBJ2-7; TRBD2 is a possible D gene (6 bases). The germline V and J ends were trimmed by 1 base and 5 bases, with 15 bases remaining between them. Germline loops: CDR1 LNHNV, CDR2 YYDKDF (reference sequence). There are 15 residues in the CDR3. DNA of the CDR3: TGTGCCACCAGCAGAGTGGGGGGAAGGAGCGACGAGCAGTACTTC. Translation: CATSRVGGRSDEQYF.

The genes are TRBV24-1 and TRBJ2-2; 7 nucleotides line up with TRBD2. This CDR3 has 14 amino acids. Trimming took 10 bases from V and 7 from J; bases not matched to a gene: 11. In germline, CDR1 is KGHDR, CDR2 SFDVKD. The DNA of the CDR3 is TGTGCCACAACTAGCGAAACGGGGGGCGGGGAGCTGTTTTTT. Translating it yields CATTSETGGGELFF.

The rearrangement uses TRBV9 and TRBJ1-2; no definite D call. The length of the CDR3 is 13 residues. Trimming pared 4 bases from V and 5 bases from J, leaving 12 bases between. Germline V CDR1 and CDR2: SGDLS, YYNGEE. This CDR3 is CASSRLVGYGYTF. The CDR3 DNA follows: TGTGCCAGCAGCCGTTTGGTGGGATATGGCTACACCTTC.

In nucleotides, the CDR3 is TGTGCCAGCAGTGAGGAAGCGACCTTACAAGAGACCCAGTACTTC. Translation: CASSEEATLQETQYF. This chain uses TRBV2 with TRBJ2-5; D is ambiguous. The CDR3 sequence is 15 residues long. The V gene lost 3 bases and the J gene lost 2 bases, with 13 bases spanning the gap. CDR1 SNHLY and CDR2 FYNNEI come from the germline V gene.

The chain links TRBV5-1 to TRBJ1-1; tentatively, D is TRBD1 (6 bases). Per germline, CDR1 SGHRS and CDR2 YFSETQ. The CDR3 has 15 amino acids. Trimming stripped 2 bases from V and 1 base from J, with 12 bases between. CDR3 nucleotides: TGCGCCAGCAGCTTTAAACAGGGAACGAACACTGAAGCTTTCTTT. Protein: CASSFKQGTNTEAFF. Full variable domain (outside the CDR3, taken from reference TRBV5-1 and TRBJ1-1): KAGVTQTPRYLIKTRGQQVTLSCSPISGHRSVSWYQQTPGQGLQFLFEYFSETQRNKGNFPGRFSGRQFSNSRSEMNVSTLELGDSALYLCASSFKQGTNTEAFFGQGTRLTVV.

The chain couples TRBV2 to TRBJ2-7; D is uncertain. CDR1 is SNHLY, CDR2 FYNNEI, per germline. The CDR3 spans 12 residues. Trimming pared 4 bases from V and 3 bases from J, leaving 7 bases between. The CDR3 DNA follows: TGTGCCAGCAGTGTAACAGTCTACGAGCAGTACTTC. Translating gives CASSVTVYEQYF.

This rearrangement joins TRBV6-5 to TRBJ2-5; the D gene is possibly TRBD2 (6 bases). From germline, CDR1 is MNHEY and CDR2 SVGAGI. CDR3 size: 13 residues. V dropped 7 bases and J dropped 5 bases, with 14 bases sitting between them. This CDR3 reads CASNVPGVETQYF. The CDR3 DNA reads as TGTGCCAGCAACGTTCCGGGGGTTGAGACCCAGTACTTC.

The CDR3 DNA reads as TGCGCCAGCAGCCAAGTCATTGGGGGGCAGTACTATGGCTACACCTTC. The encoded protein is CASSQVIGGQYYGYTF. The chain is built from TRBV4-1 and TRBJ1-2; D may be TRBD1 (6 bases). Germline V gene data show CDR1 as MGHRA and CDR2 as YSYEKL. The V end was cut by 1 base, the J end by 3 bases, with 15 bases between. CDR3 length: 16 amino acids.

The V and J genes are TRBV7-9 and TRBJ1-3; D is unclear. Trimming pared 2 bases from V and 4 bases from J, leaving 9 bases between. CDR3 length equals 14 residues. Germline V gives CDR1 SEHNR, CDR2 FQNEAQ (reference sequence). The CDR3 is CASSLLGPGNTIYF. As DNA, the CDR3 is TGTGCCAGCAGCTTACTGGGTCCCGGAAACACCATATATTTT.

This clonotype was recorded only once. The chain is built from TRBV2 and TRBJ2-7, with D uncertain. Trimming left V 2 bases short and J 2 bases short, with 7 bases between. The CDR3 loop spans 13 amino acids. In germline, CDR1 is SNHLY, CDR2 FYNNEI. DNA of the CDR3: TGTGCCAGCAGTGAAATCACTACCTACGAGCAGTACTTC. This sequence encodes CASSEITTYEQYF.

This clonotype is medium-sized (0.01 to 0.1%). CDR3 bases: TGTGCCATCAGCTACAGGGATGGCTACACCTTC. Its protein is CAISYRDGYTF. The chain combines TRBV10-3 with TRBJ1-2; D is possibly TRBD1 (6 bases). Trimming took 6 bases from V and 6 from J, leaving 8 bases between them. In germline, CDR1 is ENHRY, CDR2 SYGVKD. The CDR3 has 11 residues.

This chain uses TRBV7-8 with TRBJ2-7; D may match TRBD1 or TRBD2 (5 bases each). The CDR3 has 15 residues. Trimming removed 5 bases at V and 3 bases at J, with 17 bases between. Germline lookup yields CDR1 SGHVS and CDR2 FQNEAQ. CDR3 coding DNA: TGTGCCAGCAGCCCGTACCGGGACGCAGGCTACGAGCAGTACTTC. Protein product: CASSPYRDAGYEQYF. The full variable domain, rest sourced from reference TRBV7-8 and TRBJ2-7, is GAGVSQSPRYKVAKRGQDVALRCDPISGHVSLFWYQQALGQGPEFLTYFQNEAQLDKSGLPSDRFFAERPEGSVSTLKIQRTQQEDSAVYLCASSPYRDAGYEQYFGPGTRLTVT.

The CDR3 nucleotides are TGCAGCGTTGACCGGGACGCGGAGACCCAGTACTTC. Translating it yields CSVDRDAETQYF. The rearrangement uses TRBV29-1 and TRBJ2-5; D is tentatively TRBD1 or TRBD2 (5 bases each). The germline V and J ends were trimmed by 3 bases and 5 bases, with 10 bases remaining between them. CDR1 and CDR2 (germline): SQVTM, ANQGSEA. The CDR3 totals 12 residues.

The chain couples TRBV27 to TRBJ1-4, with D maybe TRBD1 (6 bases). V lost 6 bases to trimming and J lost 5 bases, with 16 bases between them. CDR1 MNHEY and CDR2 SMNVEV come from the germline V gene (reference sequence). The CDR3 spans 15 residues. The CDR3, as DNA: TGTGCCAGCAGCACTCGGAGGGGGAGGAATGAAAAACTGTTTTTT. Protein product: CASSTRRGRNEKLFF.

CDR3 region: CASSPRLAGVETQYF. The CDR3 nucleotides read TGTGCCAGCAGCCCTAGACTAGCGGGAGTGGAGACCCAGTACTTC. The chain employs TRBV7-3 and TRBJ2-5; 12 positions match TRBD2. Per germline, CDR1 SGHTA and CDR2 FQGTGA. V lost 5 bases, J lost 5 bases, and 6 bases stayed unmatched. The CDR3 runs 15 residues.

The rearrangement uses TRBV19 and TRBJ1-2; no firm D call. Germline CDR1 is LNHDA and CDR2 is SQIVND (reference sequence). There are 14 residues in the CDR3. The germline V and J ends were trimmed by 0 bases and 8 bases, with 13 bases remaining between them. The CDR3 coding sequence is TGTGCCAGTAGTATAGAAGCCAGATACGGAGGCTACACCTTC. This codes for CASSIEARYGGYTF.

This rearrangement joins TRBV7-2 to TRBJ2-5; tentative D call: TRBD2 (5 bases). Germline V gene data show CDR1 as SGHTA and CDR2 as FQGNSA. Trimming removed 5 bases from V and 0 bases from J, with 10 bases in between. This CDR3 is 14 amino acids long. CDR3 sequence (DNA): TGTGCCAGCAGCCCGAGGGAGTACCAAGAGACCCAGTACTTC. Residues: CASSPREYQETQYF.

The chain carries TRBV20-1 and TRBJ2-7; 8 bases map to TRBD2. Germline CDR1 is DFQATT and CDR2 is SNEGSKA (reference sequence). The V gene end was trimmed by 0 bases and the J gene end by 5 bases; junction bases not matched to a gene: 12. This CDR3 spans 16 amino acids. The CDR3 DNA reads TGCAGTGCTAGAGACCGCCTAGTACTAGCGGCCCACGAGCAGTACTTC. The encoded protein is CSARDRLVLAAHEQYF.

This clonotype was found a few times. DNA for the CDR3: TGCGCCAGCAGCTTGGTGACAGGGGGCGCATCCTCACCCCTCCACTTT. Its protein product is CASSLVTGGASSPLHF. This chain links TRBV5-1 with TRBJ1-6, with 10 nucleotides matching TRBD1. The germline CDR1 and CDR2 sequences are SGHRS and YFSETQ. The CDR3 spans 16 residues. Trimming removed 0 bases from V and 10 bases from J; junction bases left unmatched: 7.